The sequence of this T cell receptor beta chain was determined in a study of OX40 agonist ivuxolimab in advanced cancers. Study-wide results and limits: Circulating CD4+ and CD8+ T cells showed clonal expansion by week 6 at 0.1 to 3.0 mg/kg. CD8+ T cells averaged more expanded clones than CD4+.

With regard to this clone: The antigen is undetermined.

TCRdb keeps only in-frame clones here, not all; method: immunoSEQ multiplex PCR. The sample records roughly 58,000 clones, roughly 92% being singletons. Specimen: CD4+ or CD8+ T cells sorted from blood, collected in a trial of the OX40 agonist ivuxolimab. The TCR was taken from an adult with an advanced solid tumor such as melanoma, head and neck, liver or kidney cancer.

The CDR3: CASKGGDNEQFF. In DNA form, the CDR3 reads TGTGCCAGCAAGGGAGGGGACAATGAGCAGTTCTTC. The J gene is TRBJ2-1, the V gene TRBV28, with TRBD2 identical over 7 bases. The trim removed 7 bases at V and 5 bases at J, leaving 2 bases unmatched. This CDR3 comprises 12 residues. The germline V gene has CDR1 MDHEN and CDR2 SYDVKM.